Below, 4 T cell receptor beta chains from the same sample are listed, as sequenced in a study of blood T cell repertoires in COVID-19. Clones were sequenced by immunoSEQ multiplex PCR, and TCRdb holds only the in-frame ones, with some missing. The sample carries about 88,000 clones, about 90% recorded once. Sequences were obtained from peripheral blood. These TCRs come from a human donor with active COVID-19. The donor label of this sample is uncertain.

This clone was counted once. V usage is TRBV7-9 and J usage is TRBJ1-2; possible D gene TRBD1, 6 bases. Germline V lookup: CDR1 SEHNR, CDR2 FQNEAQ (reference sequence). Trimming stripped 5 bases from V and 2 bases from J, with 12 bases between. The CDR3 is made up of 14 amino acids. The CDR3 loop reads CASSAQDRNYGYTF. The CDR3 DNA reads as TGTGCCAGCAGCGCACAGGACAGAAACTATGGCTACACCTTC.

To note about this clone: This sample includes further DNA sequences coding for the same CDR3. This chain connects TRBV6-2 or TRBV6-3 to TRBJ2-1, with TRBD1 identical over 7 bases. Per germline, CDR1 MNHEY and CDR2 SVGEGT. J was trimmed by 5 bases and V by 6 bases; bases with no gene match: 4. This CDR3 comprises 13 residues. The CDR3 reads CASSRTGDNEQFF. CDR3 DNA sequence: TGTGCCAGCAGCCGTACAGGGGACAATGAGCAGTTCTTC.

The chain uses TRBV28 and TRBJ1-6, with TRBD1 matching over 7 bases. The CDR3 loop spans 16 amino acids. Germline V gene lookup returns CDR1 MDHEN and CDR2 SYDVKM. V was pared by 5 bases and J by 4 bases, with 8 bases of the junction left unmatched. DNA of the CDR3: TGTGCCAGCAGTCCAAACGCGGGACAGTATAATTCACCCCTCCACTTT. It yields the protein CASSPNAGQYNSPLHF.

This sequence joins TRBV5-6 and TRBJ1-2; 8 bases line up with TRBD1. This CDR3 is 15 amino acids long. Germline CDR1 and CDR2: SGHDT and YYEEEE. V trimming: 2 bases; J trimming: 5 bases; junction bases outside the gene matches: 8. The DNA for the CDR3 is TGTGCCAGCAGCTTAAAGCAGGGGGCGCGGTATGGCTACACCTTC. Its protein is CASSLKQGARYGYTF.